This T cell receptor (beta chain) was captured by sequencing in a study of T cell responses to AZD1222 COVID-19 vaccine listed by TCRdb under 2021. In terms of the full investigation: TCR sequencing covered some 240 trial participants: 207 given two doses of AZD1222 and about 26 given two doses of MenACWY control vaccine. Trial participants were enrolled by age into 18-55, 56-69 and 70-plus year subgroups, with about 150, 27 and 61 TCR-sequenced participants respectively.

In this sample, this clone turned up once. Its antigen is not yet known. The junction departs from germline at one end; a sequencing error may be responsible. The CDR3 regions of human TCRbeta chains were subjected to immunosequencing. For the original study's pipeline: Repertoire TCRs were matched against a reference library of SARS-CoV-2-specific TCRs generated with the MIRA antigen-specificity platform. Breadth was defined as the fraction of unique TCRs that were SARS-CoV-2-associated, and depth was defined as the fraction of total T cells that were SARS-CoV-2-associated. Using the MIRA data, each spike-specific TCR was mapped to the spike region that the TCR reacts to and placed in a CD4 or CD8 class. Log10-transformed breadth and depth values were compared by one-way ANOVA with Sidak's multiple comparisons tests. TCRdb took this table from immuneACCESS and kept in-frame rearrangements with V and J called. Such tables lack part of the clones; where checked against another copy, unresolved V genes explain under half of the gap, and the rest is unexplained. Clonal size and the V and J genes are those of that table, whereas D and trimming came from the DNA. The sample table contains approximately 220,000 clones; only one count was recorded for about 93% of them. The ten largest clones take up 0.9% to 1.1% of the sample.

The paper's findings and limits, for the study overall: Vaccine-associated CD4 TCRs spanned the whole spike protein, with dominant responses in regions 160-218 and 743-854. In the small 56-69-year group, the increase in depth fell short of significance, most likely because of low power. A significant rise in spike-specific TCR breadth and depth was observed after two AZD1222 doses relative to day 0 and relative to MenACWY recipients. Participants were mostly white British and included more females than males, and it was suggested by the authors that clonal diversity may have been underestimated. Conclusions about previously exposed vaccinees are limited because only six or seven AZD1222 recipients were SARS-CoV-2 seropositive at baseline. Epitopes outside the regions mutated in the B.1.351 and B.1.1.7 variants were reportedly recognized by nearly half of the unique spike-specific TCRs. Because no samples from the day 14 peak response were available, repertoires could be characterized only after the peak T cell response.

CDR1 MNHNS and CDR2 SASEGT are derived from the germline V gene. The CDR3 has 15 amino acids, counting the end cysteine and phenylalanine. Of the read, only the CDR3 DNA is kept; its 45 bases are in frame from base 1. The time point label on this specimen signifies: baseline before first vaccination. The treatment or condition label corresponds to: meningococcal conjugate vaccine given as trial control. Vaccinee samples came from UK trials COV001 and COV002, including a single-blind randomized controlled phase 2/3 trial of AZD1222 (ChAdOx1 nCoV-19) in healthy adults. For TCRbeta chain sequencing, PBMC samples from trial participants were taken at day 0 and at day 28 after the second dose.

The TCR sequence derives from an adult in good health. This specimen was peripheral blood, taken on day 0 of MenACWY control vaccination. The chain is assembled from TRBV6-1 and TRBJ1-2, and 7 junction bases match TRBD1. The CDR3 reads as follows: CASRDAGQQSTYSHF. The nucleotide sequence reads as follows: TGTGCCAGCAGAGATGCGGGACAGCAGAGTACCTACTCTCACTTC.